The 4 T cell receptor beta chains below come from one sample, sequenced in a study of T cell clonality in common variable immunodeficiency. TCRdb's copy holds only in-frame clones and misses some; the assay was immunoSEQ multiplex PCR. The repertoire has some 64,000 clones, none seen only once; the ten largest take about 1.7%. The sample comprised peripheral blood mononuclear cells. These receptors came from a person aged 18 to 75 in good health.

This clone occurred many times. The read falls 3 residues short of the CDR3 end, and the missing part is taken from the germline J gene. The chain recombines TRBV7-8 with TRBJ1-5; a possible D gene is TRBD1 (5 bases). V shed 5 bases and J shed 8 bases, with 16 bases lying between them. This CDR3 comprises 14 residues. CDR1 and CDR2 from the germline V gene are SGHVS and FQNEAQ. Partial CDR3 DNA: TGTGCCAGCAGCGGGGGGGACGGTTTCGAGCCC. This codes for CASSGGDGFEP. The whole CDR3 is CASSGGDGFEPQHF.

The table lists this clone with many counts. The CDR3 is cut off 3 residues early in the read; its end comes from the germline J gene. J is TRBJ2-3 and V is TRBV30, with no clear D. V lost 0 bases, J lost 6 bases, and 13 bases lay in between. This CDR3 is built from 14 residues. Looked up from germline, CDR1 is GTSNPN and CDR2 is SVGIG (reference sequence). CDR3 DNA, as far as it was read: TGTGCCTGGAGTGTATTTTCAGGCCAGGATACG. Protein product: CAWSVFSGQDT. The entire CDR3 protein reads CAWSVFSGQDTQYF. Full variable domain (outside the CDR3, taken from reference TRBV30 and TRBJ2-3): SQTIHQWPATLVQPVGSPLSLECTVEGTSNPNLYWYRQAAGRGLQLLFYSVGIGQISSEVPQNLSASRPQDRQFILSSKKLLLSDSGFYLCAWSVFSGQDTQYFGPGTRLTVL.

This clone was observed many times. The read falls 3 residues short of the CDR3 end, and the missing part is taken from the germline J gene. The chain combines TRBV4-1 with TRBJ1-2; TRBD1 matches at 8 bases. The CDR3 spans 15 residues. CDR1 is MGHRA and CDR2 is YSYEKL in the germline V gene. V shed 4 bases, J shed 6 bases, and the junction held 10 bases outside the gene matches. The covered CDR3 bases are TGCGCCAGCAGCCCCCGGGTGGCAGGGGGCGATGGC. Its protein is CASSPRVAGGDG. The CDR3 in its entirety is CASSPRVAGGDGYTF.

This clone was seen many times. The CDR3 end falls 3 residues outside the read, so it is completed with the germline J gene. This chain joins TRBV5-1 and TRBJ2-5; 8 nucleotides align to TRBD1. After removal of 3 bases from V and 5 bases from J, the junction contained 3 bases not matched to a gene. The CDR3 extends over 13 amino acids. Germline V gene data show CDR1 as SGHRS and CDR2 as YFSETQ. CDR3 amino acids: CASSSQGAETQYF. The sequenced CDR3 bases are TGCGCCAGCAGCTCCCAGGGGGCTGAGACC.